The present T cell receptor (beta chain) was sequenced within a study of T cell responses to AZD1222 COVID-19 vaccine. Points from the study as a whole: Repertoire samples came only from after the peak T cell response.

To note about this clone: The target antigen is unknown.

Only in-frame clones appear in the TCRdb table, and some are missing; sequencing was by immunoSEQ multiplex PCR. The sample has over 100,000 clones, around nine tenths seen once; the top ten hold about 3.1%. The CDR3 has 13 amino acids. V lost 1 base and J lost 6, with 10 bases in between. The germline V gene encodes CDR1 SGHTA and CDR2 FQGNSA. The material was peripheral blood, obtained 28 days after the second dose of the MenACWY control vaccine. This clonotype was obtained from an adult who received the MenACWY meningococcal vaccine as a control. The V call is TRBV7-2, the J call TRBJ2-7; no clear D. The CDR3 region has the DNA TGTGCCAGCAGCTTAGTACCGGGTAGCGAGCAGTACTTC. The encoded protein is CASSLVPGSEQYF.